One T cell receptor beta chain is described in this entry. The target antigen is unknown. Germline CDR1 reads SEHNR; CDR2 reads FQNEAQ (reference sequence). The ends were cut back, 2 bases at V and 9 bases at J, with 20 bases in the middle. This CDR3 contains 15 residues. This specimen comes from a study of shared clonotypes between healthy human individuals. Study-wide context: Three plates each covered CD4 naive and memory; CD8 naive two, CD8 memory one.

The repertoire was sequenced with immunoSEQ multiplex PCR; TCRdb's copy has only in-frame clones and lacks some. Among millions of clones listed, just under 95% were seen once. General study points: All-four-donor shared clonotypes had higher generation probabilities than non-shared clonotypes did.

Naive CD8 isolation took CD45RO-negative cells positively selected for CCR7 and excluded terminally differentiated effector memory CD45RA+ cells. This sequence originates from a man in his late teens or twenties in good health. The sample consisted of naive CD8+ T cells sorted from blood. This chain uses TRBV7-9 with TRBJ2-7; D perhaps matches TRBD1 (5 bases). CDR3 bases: TGTGCCAGCAGCTTATCTGCGACCACCACTCAGGGGCAGTACTTC. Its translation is CASSLSATTTQGQYF.